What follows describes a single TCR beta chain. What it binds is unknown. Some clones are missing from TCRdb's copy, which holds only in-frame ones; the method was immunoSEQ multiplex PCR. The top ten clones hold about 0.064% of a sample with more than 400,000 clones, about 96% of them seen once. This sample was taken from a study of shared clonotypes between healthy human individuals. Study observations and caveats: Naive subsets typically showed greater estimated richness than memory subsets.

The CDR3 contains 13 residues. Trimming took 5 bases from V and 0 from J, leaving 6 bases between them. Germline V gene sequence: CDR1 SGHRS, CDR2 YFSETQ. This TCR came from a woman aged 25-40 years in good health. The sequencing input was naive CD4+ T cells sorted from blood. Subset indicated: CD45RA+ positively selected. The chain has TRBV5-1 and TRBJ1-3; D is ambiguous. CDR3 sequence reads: CASSLNSGNTIYF. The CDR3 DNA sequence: TGCGCCAGCAGTCTGAACTCTGGAAACACCATATATTTT.